These T cell receptor beta chains were read from a single sample in a study of cytotoxic CD8 clonotypes in ibrutinib-treated CLL. Sequencing was performed with immunoSEQ multiplex PCR; in TCRdb, only in-frame clones are kept and a portion is missing. Of about 200,000 clones in the sample, 79% were seen once. The sequences come from PBMCs, collected after 12 months of ibrutinib treatment. These receptors were taken from a human donor with chronic lymphocytic leukemia. Both conserved end residues are part of each CDR3. Fields, in order: clone size, V gene, D gene, J gene, CDR3 protein, CDR3 DNA. A D gene is named only where the DNA matches it firmly. The size field is filled for only some rows; it gives once, few, many or a size class.

NA,TRBV10-3,NA,TRBJ2-5,CAISSAQQETQYF,TGTGCCATCAGTTCGGCTCAACAAGAGACCCAGTACTTC
NA,TRBV18,NA,TRBJ1-2,CASSPERFDYGYTF,TGTGCCAGCTCACCAGAAAGGTTTGACTATGGCTACACCTTC
NA,TRBV4-1,NA,TRBJ1-1,CASSQYPVGDTEAFF,TGCGCCAGCAGCCAATACCCTGTTGGAGACACTGAAGCTTTCTTT
NA,TRBV15,NA,TRBJ1-5,CATSRGTRESSNQPQHF,TGTGCCACCAGCAGAGGAACAAGGGAGAGTAGCAATCAGCCCCAGCATTTT
NA,TRBV15,NA,TRBJ2-7,CATSRTEPSHYEQYF,TGTGCCACCAGCCGAACGGAGCCGTCCCACTACGAGCAGTACTTC
many,TRBV30,NA,TRBJ1-1,CAWSRDSITEAFF,TGTGCCTGGAGTCGAGACAGTATCACTGAAGCTTTCTTT
once,TRBV6-5,TRBD2,TRBJ2-3,CASSYWAGGQGGTQYF,TGTGCCAGCAGTTATTGGGCGGGAGGGCAGGGGGGTACGCAGTATTTT
once,TRBV6-5,NA,TRBJ1-6,CASSLETNNSPLHF,TGTGCCAGCAGTCTCGAGACAAATAATTCACCCCTCCACTTT
NA,TRBV7-9,NA,TRBJ1-4,CASSSGPANEKLFF,TGTGCCAGCAGCTCAGGGCCGGCTAATGAAAAACTGTTTTTT
NA,TRBV6-6,TRBD1,TRBJ2-5,CASSYSDGTGKTQYF,TGTGCCAGCAGTTACTCTGACGGGACAGGGAAGACCCAGTACTTC
NA,TRBV5-5,NA,TRBJ1-3,CASSLEGSGNTIYF,TGTGCCAGCAGCTTGGAGGGTAGTGGAAACACCATATATTTT
few,TRBV6-5,NA,TRBJ1-2,CASRPDSNYGYTF,TGTGCCAGCAGACCCGACAGTAACTATGGCTACACCTTC
NA,TRBV28,NA,TRBJ1-1,CASSLGRGPEAFF,TGTGCCAGCAGTTTAGGGCGGGGCCCTGAAGCTTTCTTT
few,TRBV27,NA,TRBJ1-5,CASSLNRGQPQHF,TGTGCCAGCAGCCTTAACCGCGGTCAGCCCCAGCATTTT
NA,TRBV4-1,NA,TRBJ2-7,CASSPGASSYEQYF,TGCGCCAGCAGCCCGGGTGCGAGCTCCTACGAGCAGTACTTC
NA,TRBV28,NA,TRBJ1-1,CASSRLEAFF,TGTGCCAGCAGTAGGTTAGAAGCTTTCTTT
NA,TRBV18,NA,TRBJ1-2,CASSPTSQGPTVNYGYTF,TGTGCCAGCTCACCGACAAGTCAGGGTCCTACAGTCAACTATGGCTACACCTTC
NA,TRBV4-1,NA,TRBJ2-1,CASSQGQGGNEQFF,TGCGCCAGCAGCCAAGGCCAGGGTGGGAATGAGCAGTTCTTC